Listed below are T cell receptor beta chains from one sample, sequenced in a study of neurological immune-mediated disorders. TCRdb analysed the 5' RACE reads with MiXCR anew, one entry per CDR3 protein. The sample carries under 50,000 distinct CDR3 sequences, more than 9% recorded once. The sample taken for sequencing was CD4+ T cells from blood. These receptors were obtained from a woman under 40 with HTLV-1-associated myelopathy (HAM/TSP). The CDR3 runs from the conserved cysteine through the conserved F or W. A D gene is named only where the DNA matches it firmly. Expanded clones get a size class; other rows say once, few or many, or leave the size out.

v_call	j_call	d_call	clone_size	cdr3_aa	cdr3_nt
TRBV5-1	TRBJ1-2	.	many	CASSADVSYGYTF	TGCGCCAGCAGCGCGGACGTCTCCTATGGCTACACCTTC
TRBV7-2	TRBJ2-7	TRBD1	many	CASSLSGTGASYEQYF	TGTGCCAGCAGCCTATCCGGGACAGGGGCTAGTTACGAGCAGTACTTC
TRBV20-1	TRBJ2-3	TRBD2	many	CSAREPGLAGGTDTQYF	TGCAGTGCTAGAGAACCGGGACTAGCGGGGGGCACAGATACGCAGTATTTT
TRBV20-1	TRBJ1-1	.	.	CSARVLNTEAFF	TGCAGTGCTAGAGTCTTGAACACTGAAGCTTTCTTT
TRBV20-1	TRBJ2-7	.	many	CSATRTAYEQYF	TGCAGTGCTACTCGGACAGCCTACGAGCAGTACTTC
TRBV6-5	TRBJ1-2	TRBD1	many	CASSYSGQGNYGYTF	TGTGCCAGCAGTTACTCGGGACAGGGCAACTATGGCTACACCTTC
TRBV7-7	TRBJ1-1	.	.	CASSLAGPGTEAFF	TGTGCCAGCAGCTTAGCGGGGCCGGGGACCGAAGCTTTCTTT
TRBV12-3/TRBV12-4	TRBJ1-2	TRBD1	many	CASSFFRGLGYGYTF	TGTGCCAGCAGTTTCTTCAGGGGGCTCGGCTATGGCTACACCTTC
TRBV20-1	TRBJ2-3	TRBD1	.	CSARGGSTQYF	TGCAGTGCAAGAGGGGGCAGTACGCAGTATTTT
TRBV20-1	TRBJ2-1	TRBD1	many	CSAPGQVNYNEQFF	TGCAGTGCTCCCGGACAGGTTAACTACAATGAGCAGTTCTTC
TRBV20-1	TRBJ2-7	.	few	CSASGGGVYEQYF	TGCAGTGCCAGCGGAGGCGGTGTTTACGAGCAGTACTTC
TRBV18	TRBJ2-3	.	few	CASSPPGTDTQYF	TGTGCCAGCTCACCACCGGGCACAGATACGCAGTATTTT
TRBV20-1	TRBJ1-3	.	.	CSAPGTGNTIYF	TGTAGTGCTCCAGGGACTGGAAACACCATATATTTT
TRBV12-3/TRBV12-4	TRBJ2-7	.	many	CASRERGVGDEQYF	TGTGCCAGCAGAGAACGTGGGGTTGGCGACGAGCAGTACTTC
TRBV6-5	TRBJ2-1	.	many	CASRRTEDEQFF	TGTGCCAGCAGGAGAACCGAGGATGAGCAGTTCTTC
TRBV12-3/TRBV12-4	TRBJ2-2	.	many	CASSLGTVNTGELFF	TGTGCCAGCAGTCTGGGGACGGTGAACACCGGGGAGCTGTTTTTT
TRBV5-1	TRBJ1-5	.	many	CASSLDLAGQPQHF	TGCGCCAGCAGCTTGGACCTGGCGGGGCAGCCCCAGCATTTT
TRBV3-1	TRBJ1-6	TRBD1	many	CASSQERTGVSYNSPLHF	TGTGCCAGCAGCCAAGAGCGTACAGGGGTGTCCTATAATTCACCCCTCCACTTT
TRBV20-1	TRBJ1-4	.	many	CSVLLGVEKLFF	TGCAGTGTCCTCCTCGGAGTTGAAAAACTGTTTTTT
TRBV7-2	TRBJ2-2	.	.	CASSPYANRCTGELFF	TGTGCCAGCAGCCCGTACGCAAATCGGTGCACCGGGGAGCTGTTTTTT
TRBV4-2	TRBJ1-2	.	many	CASSQDSGRTSYGYTF	TGTGCCAGCAGCCAAGATTCCGGGCGGACGTCCTATGGCTACACCTTC
TRBV5-1	TRBJ1-2	TRBD1	many	CASSPDRGGSGYTF	TGCGCCAGCAGCCCTGACAGGGGGGGAAGTGGCTACACCTTC
TRBV20-1	TRBJ2-2	.	.	CSARSRVGELFF	TGCAGTGCTAGATCTAGGGTCGGGGAGCTGTTTTTT
TRBV29-1	TRBJ2-2	.	many	CSVMTRSGPYTGELFF	TGCAGCGTTATGACCCGATCCGGGCCGTACACCGGGGAGCTGTTTTTT
TRBV7-3	TRBJ1-2	TRBD1	many	CASRPPGTGGSSGYTF	TGTGCCAGCAGGCCCCCCGGGACAGGGGGCTCTAGCGGCTACACCTTC
TRBV29-1	TRBJ1-4	.	few	CSVSTAREKLFF	TGCAGCGTTTCGACGGCCCGGGAAAAACTGTTTTTT
TRBV24-1	TRBJ2-2	.	many	CATSDRTRGELFF	TGTGCCACCAGTGATCGGACAAGGGGGGAGCTGTTTTTT
TRBV5-1	TRBJ2-3	TRBD2	many	CASSWEGRDTQYF	TGCGCCAGCAGCTGGGAGGGTAGAGATACGCAGTATTTT
TRBV7-9	TRBJ1-4	TRBD1	many	CASSGNRGGDEKLFF	TGTGCCAGCAGCGGTAACAGGGGCGGAGATGAAAAACTGTTTTTT
TRBV20-1	TRBJ1-2	.	many	CSARISYGYTF	TGCAGTGCTAGAATATCCTATGGCTACACCTTC
TRBV6-1	TRBJ2-1	.	many	CASSEAGRYNEQFF	TGTGCCAGCAGTGAAGCTGGCAGATACAATGAGCAGTTCTTC
TRBV20-1	TRBJ2-4	.	many	CSARSHSGAGNIQYF	TGCAGTGCTAGATCACACTCGGGGGCCGGAAACATTCAGTACTTC
TRBV5-6	TRBJ2-1	.	many	CASSWGVEQFF	TGTGCCAGCAGCTGGGGGGTTGAGCAGTTCTTC
TRBV12-3/TRBV12-4	TRBJ2-2	.	many	CASSSGFPGRRQYGELFF	TGTGCCAGCAGTTCCGGATTCCCGGGACGCAGACAATACGGGGAGCTGTTTTTT
TRBV5-1	TRBJ1-1	TRBD1	.	CASSGQVANTEAIF	TGCGCCAGCAGCGGACAGGTGGCTAACACTGAAGCTATCTTT
TRBV7-9	TRBJ2-5	.	medium-sized	CASSLSDQETQYF	TGTGCCAGCAGCTTGTCCGACCAAGAGACCCAGTACTTC
TRBV20-1	TRBJ2-3	TRBD2	many	CSAAPVSGGAVDTQYF	TGCAGTGCCGCACCCGTTAGCGGGGGGGCGGTTGATACGCAGTATTTT
TRBV5-1	TRBJ2-3	.	many	CASSDTDTQYF	TGCGCCAGCTCAGACACAGATACGCAGTATTTT
TRBV6-1	TRBJ2-6	.	many	CASSEQGSGANVLTF	TGTGCCAGCAGTGAACAGGGAAGTGGGGCCAACGTCCTGACTTTC
TRBV7-8	TRBJ1-5	TRBD1	many	CASRPQGGMSNQPQHF	TGTGCCAGCAGACCTCAGGGGGGAATGAGCAATCAGCCCCAGCATTTT
TRBV5-4	TRBJ1-2	TRBD1	many	CASSGEWAGGGYGYTF	TGTGCCAGCAGCGGAGAATGGGCAGGGGGCGGCTATGGCTACACCTTC
TRBV5-1	TRBJ1-5	.	.	CASRPSVGQPKHF	TGCGCCAGCAGACCGAGCGTTGGCCAGCCCAAGCATTTT
TRBV20-1	TRBJ2-3	TRBD2	many	CSAHLAGVTDTQYF	TGCAGTGCGCACCTAGCGGGGGTTACAGATACGCAGTATTTT
TRBV6-5	TRBJ1-1	.	many	CASTPPKGYWTTEAFF	TGTGCCAGTACTCCTCCCAAGGGTTATTGGACGACTGAAGCTTTCTTT
TRBV20-1	TRBJ1-2	TRBD1	many	CSASGRGSTYGYTF	TGCAGTGCTAGCGGCAGGGGGTCTACCTATGGCTACACCTTC
TRBV20-1	TRBJ2-7	TRBD1	many	CSPIRQGASYEQYF	TGCAGTCCCATTCGGCAGGGGGCTTCCTACGAGCAGTACTTC